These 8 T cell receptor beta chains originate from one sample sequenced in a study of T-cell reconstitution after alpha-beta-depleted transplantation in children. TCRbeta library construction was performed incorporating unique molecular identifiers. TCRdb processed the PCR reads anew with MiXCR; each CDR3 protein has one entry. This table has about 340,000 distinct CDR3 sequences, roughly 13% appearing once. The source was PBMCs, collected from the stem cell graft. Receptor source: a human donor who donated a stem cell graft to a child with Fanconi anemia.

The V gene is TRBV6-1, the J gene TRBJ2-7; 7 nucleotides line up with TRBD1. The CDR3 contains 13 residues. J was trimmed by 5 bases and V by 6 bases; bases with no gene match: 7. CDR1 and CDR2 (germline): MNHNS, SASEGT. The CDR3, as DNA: TGTGCCAGCAGCCGACAGGGTAAGGACGAGCAGTACTTC. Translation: CASSRQGKDEQYF.

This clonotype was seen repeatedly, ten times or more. Written as DNA, the CDR3 is TGTGCCAGCAGTTTCCCCGGGACAGGGAAATCCGAGCAGTACTTC. It codes for CASSFPGTGKSEQYF. The rearrangement links TRBV6-5 to TRBJ2-7, with 9 bases matching TRBD1. V trimming: 4 bases; J trimming: 6 bases; junction bases outside the gene matches: 10. The CDR3 covers 15 residues. CDR1 MNHEY and CDR2 SVGAGI come from the germline V gene.

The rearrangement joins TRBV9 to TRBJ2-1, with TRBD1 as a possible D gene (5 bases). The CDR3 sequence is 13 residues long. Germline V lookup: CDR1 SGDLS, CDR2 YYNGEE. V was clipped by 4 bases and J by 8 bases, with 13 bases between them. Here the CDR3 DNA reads TGTGCCAGCAGCCGGACACCGGGCGATGAGCAGTTCTTC. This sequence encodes CASSRTPGDEQFF.

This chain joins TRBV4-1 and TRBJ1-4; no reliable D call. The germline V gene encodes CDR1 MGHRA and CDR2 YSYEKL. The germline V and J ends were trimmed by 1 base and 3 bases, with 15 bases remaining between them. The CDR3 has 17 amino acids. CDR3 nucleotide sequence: TGCGCCAGCAGCCAAGCAGCTTCCCCAACTCCTAATGAAAAACTGTTTTTT. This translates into CASSQAASPTPNEKLFF.

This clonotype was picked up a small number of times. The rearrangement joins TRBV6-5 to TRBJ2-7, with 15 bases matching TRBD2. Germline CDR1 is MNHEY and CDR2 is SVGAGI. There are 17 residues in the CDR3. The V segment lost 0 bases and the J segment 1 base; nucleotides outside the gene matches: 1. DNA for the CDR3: TGTGCCAGCAGTTACTCCGGGACTAGCGGGGGGTCCTACGAGCAGTACTTC. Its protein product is CASSYSGTSGGSYEQYF.

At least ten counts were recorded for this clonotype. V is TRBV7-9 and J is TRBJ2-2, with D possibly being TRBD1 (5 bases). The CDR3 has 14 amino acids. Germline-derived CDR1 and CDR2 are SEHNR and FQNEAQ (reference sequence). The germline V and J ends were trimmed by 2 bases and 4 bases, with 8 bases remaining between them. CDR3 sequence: CASSLKGRTGELFF. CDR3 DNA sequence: TGTGCCAGCAGCTTAAAGGGGCGCACCGGGGAGCTGTTTTTT. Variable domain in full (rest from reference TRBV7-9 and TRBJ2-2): DTGVSQNPRHKITKRGQNVTFRCDPISEHNRLYWYRQTLGQGPEFLTYFQNEAQLEKSRLLSDRFSAERPKGSFSTLEIQRTEQGDSAMYLCASSLKGRTGELFFGEGSRLTVL.

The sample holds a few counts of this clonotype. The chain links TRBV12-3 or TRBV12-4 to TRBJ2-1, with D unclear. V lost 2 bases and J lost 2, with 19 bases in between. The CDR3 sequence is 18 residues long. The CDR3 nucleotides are TGTGCCAGCAGTTTAAGCCGACCTGGGCCTAGGGCCTACAATGAGCAGTTCTTC. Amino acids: CASSLSRPGPRAYNEQFF.

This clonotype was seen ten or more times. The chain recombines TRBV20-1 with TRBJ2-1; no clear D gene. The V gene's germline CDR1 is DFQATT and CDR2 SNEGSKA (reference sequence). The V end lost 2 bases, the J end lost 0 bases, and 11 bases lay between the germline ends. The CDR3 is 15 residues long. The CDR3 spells CSARSSFRSYNEQFF. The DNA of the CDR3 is TGCAGTGCTAGAAGCTCGTTCCGCTCCTACAATGAGCAGTTCTTC.